The rows below give T cell receptor beta chains drawn from one sample of a study of CD8 T cells in ankylosing spondylitis. TCRdb passed the 5' RACE reads through MiXCR, listing each CDR3 protein once. This table holds fewer than 550,000 distinct CDR3 sequences, about 5.4% found once. The material sequenced was blood, either unsorted or a sorted T cell fraction (not recorded which). The receptor source for this set is a male donor with ankylosing spondylitis. CDR3s include the opening cysteine and the closing phenylalanine or tryptophan. Fields, in order: J gene, D gene, clone size, V gene, CDR3 DNA, CDR3 protein. The D gene is left open where the match is weak. Some rows mark clone size as missing; the rest say once, few, many or name a class of expanded clone.

TRBJ2-1,TRBD2,many,TRBV20-1,TGCAGTGCTCTGGGACTAGTAGCGGTTTACAATGAGCAGTTCTTC,CSALGLVAVYNEQFF
TRBJ2-7,TRBD2,few,TRBV7-2,TGTGCCAGCAGCTTAGCGGGAGCGGGGGGCCGCTACGAGCAGTACTTC,CASSLAGAGGRYEQYF
TRBJ1-2,-,many,TRBV20-1,TGCAGTGCCGGGCTCCGAGGGGTTGATGGCTACACCTTC,CSAGLRGVDGYTF
TRBJ2-7,-,many,TRBV15,TGTGCCACCAGCAGAGGGGACGTCGCCTCCTACGAGCAGTACTTC,CATSRGDVASYEQYF
TRBJ2-7,-,-,TRBV7-6,TGTGCCAGCAGCTTAGCACAGGGAGTAGGGCAGTACTTC,CASSLAQGVGQYF
TRBJ1-6,-,few,TRBV19,TGTGCCAGTAGTATGGTCGCCAGGGGCTATAATTCACCCCTCCACTTT,CASSMVARGYNSPLHF
TRBJ2-3,-,many,TRBV20-1,TGCAGTGCTAGTGTGGCCCCGGGAGAAGGGGATACGCAGTATTTT,CSASVAPGEGDTQYF
TRBJ2-1,TRBD2,many,TRBV6-2/TRBV6-3,TGTGCCAGCAGTTCTAGCGGGAGCTGGAACAATGAGCAGTTCTTC,CASSSSGSWNNEQFF
TRBJ1-2,-,many,TRBV20-1,TGCAGTGCTAGGAACAACAGGGCGAGCGGCTACACCTTC,CSARNNRASGYTF
TRBJ2-7,TRBD2,many,TRBV7-8,TGTGCCAGCAGCCGAGACCTAGCGGGAGAATACGAGCAGTACTTC,CASSRDLAGEYEQYF
TRBJ1-2,-,few,TRBV21-1,TGTGCCAGGGTTTTTGCCGACAGGGGGCGCGGCTACACCTTC,CARVFADRGRGYTF
TRBJ1-2,TRBD1,many,TRBV12-3/TRBV12-4,TGTGCCAGCAATTACGGACAGGGGGCAAGTGGCTACACCTTC,CASNYGQGASGYTF
TRBJ2-7,-,many,TRBV5-1,TGTGCCAGCAGTTTAACAGGGAACGAGCAGTACTTC,CASSLTGNEQYF
TRBJ2-7,-,many,TRBV12-3/TRBV12-4,TGTGCCAGCAGTTTAACCCTGGGACAACCTCCCTCCTACGAGCAGTACTTC,CASSLTLGQPPSYEQYF
TRBJ2-5,TRBD2,many,TRBV10-3,TGTGCCATCAGTGCAGCGGGGCAAGAGACCCAGTACTTC,CAISAAGQETQYF
TRBJ1-1,-,-,TRBV7-3,TGTGCCAGCAGCTCAACCGGGAGGAACACTGAAGCTTTCTTT,CASSSTGRNTEAFF
TRBJ1-5,-,many,TRBV20-1,TGCAGTGCTAGAGATCTGTCCGAGTATACCCTCGGGCCCCAGCATTTT,CSARDLSEYTLGPQHF
TRBJ2-5,-,-,TRBV5-1,TGCGCCAGCAGCCCCTCGGGGGCGGAGACCCAGTACTTC,CASSPSGAETQYF
TRBJ2-1,-,many,TRBV12-5,TGTGCTAGTGGTTTTGGTACAAGGGGTGAGCAGTTCTTC,CASGFGTRGEQFF
TRBJ2-5,-,many,TRBV4-3,TGCGCCAGCGAGGATGCCTTAGGGACCCAGTACTTC,CASEDALGTQYF
TRBJ1-4,TRBD1,many,TRBV28,TGTGCCAGTTCAACAGGGGATTTAGAAAAACTGTTTTTT,CASSTGDLEKLFF
TRBJ1-6,-,many,TRBV20-1,TGCAGTGCTAGGGGACTTTCAAATTCACCCCTCCACTTT,CSARGLSNSPLHF
TRBJ1-2,-,few,TRBV20-1,TGCAGTGCTAGAGATCCGTATGGCTACACCTTC,CSARDPYGYTF
TRBJ2-7,TRBD1,many,TRBV5-1,TGCGCCAGCAGCCCGGCCTCGGGACAGGCCTACGAGCAGTACTTC,CASSPASGQAYEQYF
TRBJ2-7,TRBD1,many,TRBV27,TGTGCCAGCAGTAGGACAGGACCCCACGCCGAGCAGTACTTC,CASSRTGPHAEQYF
TRBJ2-2,-,many,TRBV29-1,TGCAGCGTCAACGGACACGGGAACACCGGGGAGCTGTTTTTT,CSVNGHGNTGELFF
TRBJ2-5,-,many,TRBV9,TGTGCCAGCAGCGTAGGGAACGGGCAGCAAGAGACCCAGTACTTC,CASSVGNGQQETQYF
TRBJ2-2,TRBD2,few,TRBV7-2,TGTGCCAGCAGACTTCGACTAGCGGACAGGACCGGGGAGCTGTTTTTT,CASRLRLADRTGELFF
TRBJ2-7,-,many,TRBV14,TGTGCCAGCAGCCTCGTTCCTCACTACGAGCAGTACTTC,CASSLVPHYEQYF
TRBJ2-3,TRBD1,-,TRBV11-2,TGTGCCAGCACCATGACAGGGTTCACAGATACGCAGTATTTT,CASTMTGFTDTQYF
TRBJ2-1,-,few,TRBV7-2,TGTGCCAGCAGCGGAACTAGGGCAAGCTACAATGAGCAGTTCTTC,CASSGTRASYNEQFF
TRBJ1-2,TRBD1,few,TRBV5-5,TGTGCCAGCAGCCGAACAACAGGGGATGGCTACACCTTC,CASSRTTGDGYTF
TRBJ2-7,-,many,TRBV20-1,TGCAGTGCTGGCGGACAGAGAACCTACGAGCAGTACTTC,CSAGGQRTYEQYF
TRBJ1-5,-,many,TRBV2,TGTGCCAGCAGTGGGGCCAACAGGGTTCGGATGGTTCAGCCCCAGCATTTT,CASSGANRVRMVQPQHF
TRBJ1-4,-,many,TRBV6-1,TGTGCCAGCTCTCGTTGGCGGAATAATGAAAAACTGTTTTTT,CASSRWRNNEKLFF
TRBJ2-3,TRBD2,many,TRBV20-1,TGCAGTGGGGGAGCGGGGGCTAGCACAGATACGCAGTATTTT,CSGGAGASTDTQYF
TRBJ2-7,-,many,TRBV6-5,TGTGCCAGCAGTTACAACCGGGAGCAGTACTTC,CASSYNREQYF
TRBJ1-4,-,few,TRBV5-1,TGCGCCAGCAGCCCGACAGCCTTTAATGAAAAACTGTTTTTT,CASSPTAFNEKLFF
TRBJ2-5,-,many,TRBV11-2,TGTGCCAGCAGCTTGAGGGGCCCGGGGATTCCGATAGAGACCCAGTACTTC,CASSLRGPGIPIETQYF
TRBJ2-3,-,-,TRBV10-3,TGTGCCATCAGTGAGCCCCAACAGGGAACAGATACGCAGTATTTT,CAISEPQQGTDTQYF
TRBJ1-2,-,many,TRBV5-1,TGCGCCAGCAGCTTGGAAGGGGATGGCTACACCTTC,CASSLEGDGYTF
TRBJ2-3,TRBD2,many,TRBV7-2,TGTGCCAGCAGCCTAAGCGGGGACGACACAGATACGCAGTATTTT,CASSLSGDDTDTQYF
TRBJ2-1,TRBD2,-,TRBV9,TGTGCCAGCAGCGTAGACCTAGCGGGAGGGAATGAGCAGTTCTTC,CASSVDLAGGNEQFF
TRBJ2-5,-,many,TRBV10-3,TGTGCCATCGGGGGTCCGGATACGGAGACCCAGTACTTC,CAIGGPDTETQYF